This T cell receptor beta chain appears in the sequencing data of a study of blood T cell repertoires in COVID-19. Study-level information: The study drew acute and convalescent COVID-19 samples from the United States, Italy and Spain. Sample material is recorded as cDNA or gDNA derived from T cells, B-cell-depleted T cells, or PBMCs.

Original methodology: Amplification from reference gene primers served as the basis for estimated nucleated cell counts. Method: immunoSEQ multiplex PCR; TCRdb's copy keeps in-frame clones and lacks some. V and J calls and clone size follow that table, whereas D and trimming were derived from the DNA. The table records about 250,000 clones, 84% of them present only once. CDR1 SNHLY and CDR2 FYNNEI come from the germline V gene. The CDR3 extends over 15 amino acids. The V end was cut by 4 bases, the J end by 0 bases, with 10 bases between. The receptor comes from a woman aged 40 to 55 who had recovered from COVID-19. Material for sequencing was peripheral blood. The chain employs TRBV2 and TRBJ2-4; possible D gene TRBD1, 6 bases. The CDR3 nucleotides read TGTGCCAGCAGTGGCGACAGGCTAGCCAAAAACATTCAGTACTTC. It specifies CASSGDRLAKNIQYF.